Below, 26 T cell receptor beta chains from the same sample are listed, as sequenced in a study of T cells in Graves' hyperthyroidism and ophthalmopathy. RNA transcripts yielded amplified TCR beta CDR3 regions. Researchers ran a first-round RT-PCR on the TCR CDR3 using the HTBI primer set. TCRdb called the multiplex PCR reads again in MiXCR, with one record for every CDR3 protein. The sample contains approximately 200,000 distinct CDR3 sequences, about 18% of which appear only once. The sequenced sample consisted of blood. The receptors derive from a middle-aged man with Graves' hyperthyroidism.

This clonotype was detected many times. V and J are TRBV20-1 and TRBJ2-7; TRBD2 matches at 11 bases. Germline CDR1 is DFQATT and CDR2 is SNEGSKA (reference sequence). The CDR3 spans 14 residues. Losses at the gene ends were 6 bases for V and 5 bases for J; bases not matched to a gene: 9. The CDR3 loop reads CSANKLAGENEQYF. CDR3 DNA: TGCAGTGCGAACAAACTAGCGGGGGAAAACGAGCAGTACTTC.

This clonotype has ten or more counts. The chain recombines TRBV12-3 or TRBV12-4 with TRBJ1-1; a possible D gene is TRBD1 (5 bases). The CDR3 has 14 residues. V was cut by 6 bases and J by 1 base, with 12 bases left in between. CDR3 sequence reads: CASREGFKNTEAFF. As DNA, the CDR3 is TGTGCCAGCAGAGAGGGGTTCAAGAACACTGAAGCTTTCTTT.

Many counts were recorded for this clonotype. The rearrangement uses TRBV20-1 and TRBJ2-7; tentatively, D is TRBD1 or TRBD2 (6 bases each). The CDR3 consists of 16 residues. V shed 1 base and J shed 7 bases, with 23 bases lying between them. Germline CDR1 is DFQATT and CDR2 is SNEGSKA (reference sequence). Here the CDR3 reads CSARAPEGRGGGEQYF. CDR3 coding DNA: TGCAGTGCTAGAGCCCCCGAAGGCAGGGGCGGAGGGGAGCAGTACTTC.

CDR3: CSANPGAGANVLTF. CDR3 bases: TGCAGTGCCAATCCCGGGGCTGGGGCCAACGTCCTGACTTTC. This rearrangement joins TRBV20-1 to TRBJ2-6, with TRBD2 as a possible D gene (5 bases). V was shortened by 6 bases and J by 2 bases, with 11 bases between the two germline ends. The germline CDR1 and CDR2 sequences are DFQATT and SNEGSKA (reference sequence). CDR3 length equals 14 residues.

This clonotype was counted at least ten times. V and J are TRBV20-1 and TRBJ1-2; the match to TRBD1 covers 8 bases. Germline-derived CDR1 and CDR2 are DFQATT and SNEGSKA (reference sequence). This CDR3 spans 18 amino acids. J was trimmed by 3 bases and V by 0 bases; bases with no gene match: 15. This chain's CDR3 is CSARDLRGRGRVDYGYTF. CDR3 DNA sequence: TGCAGTGCTAGAGATCTCCGAGGCAGGGGGCGCGTTGACTATGGCTACACCTTC.

As for this clonotype: It may be a read error: a sequence one base away is much more abundant. This chain connects TRBV15 to TRBJ2-3; perhaps TRBD1 as D (5 bases). Germline CDR1 is LNHNV and CDR2 is YYDKDF (reference sequence). CDR3 size: 14 residues. The V and J ends lost 3 bases and 5 bases respectively, with 12 bases between them. The DNA of the CDR3 is TGTGCCACCAGCAGGGCAGGGCGTATAGATACGCAGTATTTT. It translates to CATSRAGRIDTQYF.

The chain employs TRBV7-3 and TRBJ2-1; D might be TRBD2 (5 bases). V shed 1 base and J shed 3 bases, with 7 bases lying between them. CDR1 and CDR2 (germline): SGHTA, FQGTGA. This CDR3 has 14 amino acids. The CDR3 coding sequence is TGTGCCAGCAGCTTAATAAGCGGCTACAATGAGCAGTTCTTC. This sequence encodes CASSLISGYNEQFF. The whole variable domain, filled in from reference TRBV7-3 and TRBJ2-1, reads GAGVSQTPSNKVTEKGKYVELRCDPISGHTALYWYRQSLGQGPEFLIYFQGTGAADDSGLPNDRFFAVRPEGSVSTLKIQRTERGDSAVYLCASSLISGYNEQFFGPGTRLTVL.

At least ten counts were recorded for this clonotype. The DNA for the CDR3 is TGTGCCAGCAGTTACCGCGCATTTTGGGCCCTTGACTCCTACAATGAGCAGTTCTTC. Encoded protein: CASSYRAFWALDSYNEQFF. V gene TRBV6-2 or TRBV6-3 combines with J gene TRBJ2-1; no definite D call. Germline CDR1 reads MNHEY; CDR2 reads SVGEGT. The CDR3 covers 19 residues. V was clipped by 2 bases and J by 0 bases, with 20 bases between them.

The V and J genes are TRBV19 and TRBJ1-5; D remains ambiguous. V was pared by 0 bases and J by 12 bases, with 15 bases between. The germline V gene encodes CDR1 LNHDA and CDR2 SQIVND (reference sequence). The CDR3 is made up of 14 amino acids. The CDR3 reads CASSIDGSRIGQHF. CDR3 sequence (DNA): TGTGCCAGTAGTATAGATGGAAGTCGGATAGGCCAGCATTTT.

The rearrangement links TRBV7-3 to TRBJ2-2, with TRBD2 matching 10 bases. The ends lost 5 bases at V and 0 bases at J; junction bases unmatched: 3. Per the germline V gene, CDR1 is SGHTA and CDR2 is FQGTGA. The CDR3 is 16 residues long. The CDR3: CASSISGGTNTGELFF. Written as DNA, the CDR3 is TGTGCCAGCAGCATTAGCGGGGGGACGAACACCGGGGAGCTGTTTTTT.

This clonotype has ten or more counts. J is TRBJ1-6 and V is TRBV20-1, with D uncertain. The CDR3 totals 15 residues. In germline, CDR1 is DFQATT, CDR2 SNEGSKA (reference sequence). With 1 base removed from V and 3 bases from J, the gap between germline ends came to 10 bases. This CDR3 is CSARGEVGYNSPLHF. In DNA, the CDR3 is TGCAGTGCTAGAGGGGAGGTGGGCTATAATTCACCCCTCCACTTT.

The table lists this clonotype with a few counts. The chain joins TRBV6-1 to TRBJ1-2; TRBD1 matches at 8 bases. V lost 6 bases and J lost 4; bases outside the gene matches: 10. This CDR3 is built from 15 residues. Germline assignment: CDR1 MNHNS and CDR2 SASEGT. The CDR3: CASSLQQGDLYGYTF. The DNA for the CDR3 is TGTGCCAGCAGCTTACAACAGGGGGACCTCTATGGCTACACCTTC.

The V and J genes are TRBV6-2 or TRBV6-3 and TRBJ2-5; no clear D gene. V was clipped by 7 bases and J by 5 bases, with 8 bases between them. CDR1 and CDR2 (germline): MNHEY, SVGEGT. The length of the CDR3 is 11 residues. This CDR3 reads CASTNGETQYF. The CDR3 bases are TGTGCCAGCACAAACGGGGAGACCCAGTACTTC.

This clonotype was seen ten or more times. V gene TRBV10-3 combines with J gene TRBJ2-5; 8 bases are shared with TRBD2. The CDR3 loop spans 15 amino acids. Germline loops: CDR1 ENHRY, CDR2 SYGVKD. The J segment lost 1 base and the V segment lost 4 bases, leaving 5 bases of the junction unmatched. The CDR3 DNA reads as TGTGCCATCAGTGTGGGCGGGGGGTTCCAAGAGACCCAGTACTTC. The encoded protein is CAISVGGGFQETQYF.

This clonotype was seen repeatedly, ten times or more. The genes are TRBV5-6 and TRBJ2-3; D not resolved. The germline V gene has CDR1 SGHDT and CDR2 YYEEEE. The CDR3 covers 13 residues. Trimming removed 0 bases from V and 6 bases from J, with 8 bases in between. In DNA, the CDR3 is TGTGCCAGCAGCTTGGGGTGGGCCGATACGCAGTATTTT. It codes for CASSLGWADTQYF.

The J gene is TRBJ2-7, the V gene TRBV18; TRBD1 matches 10 bases. CDR3 length: 13 amino acids. Trimming removed 5 bases from V and 5 bases from J; junction bases left unmatched: 3. Germline V gene data show CDR1 as KGHSH and CDR2 as LQKENI. CDR3 nucleotides: TGTGCCAGCTCAGGAGGGACAGGGGACGAGCAGTACTTC. The encoded protein is CASSGGTGDEQYF.

V is TRBV5-1 and J is TRBJ1-2, with 9 bases aligning to TRBD1. This CDR3 spans 15 amino acids. The germline gives CDR1 SGHRS, CDR2 YFSETQ. V dropped 2 bases and J dropped 4; count of bases not matched to a gene: 6. CDR3: CASSLSGTGSYGYTF. CDR3 DNA sequence: TGCGCCAGCAGCTTATCCGGGACAGGGTCCTATGGCTACACCTTC.

The chain employs TRBV10-3 and TRBJ2-5; D is perhaps TRBD2 (5 bases). CDR1 is ENHRY and CDR2 is SYGVKD in the germline V gene. The CDR3 contains 12 residues. V lost 10 bases to trimming and J lost 4 bases, with 13 bases between them. CDR3 sequence: CATQPGGETQYF. In DNA, the CDR3 is TGTGCCACCCAACCTGGAGGAGAGACCCAGTACTTC.

This clonotype was found many times. V and J are TRBV2 and TRBJ2-1, with TRBD2 matching 11 bases. V trimming: 6 bases; J trimming: 3 bases; junction bases outside the gene matches: 7. The length of the CDR3 is 16 residues. Germline V lookup: CDR1 SNHLY, CDR2 FYNNEI. CDR3 DNA sequence: TGTGCCAGCAGGGGGACCGGGACTAGCGGCTACAATGAGCAGTTCTTC. Its protein is CASRGTGTSGYNEQFF. The variable domain in full, with the rest retrieved from reference TRBV2 and TRBJ2-1, is EPEVTQTPSHQVTQMGQEVILRCVPISNHLYFYWYRQILGQKVEFLVSFYNNEISEKSEIFDDQFSVERPDGSNFTLKIRSTKLEDSAMYFCASRGTGTSGYNEQFFGPGTRLTVL.

This clonotype showed up just a few times. V usage is TRBV7-9 and J usage is TRBJ1-2, with D possibly TRBD1 on 6 matching bases. CDR1 is SEHNR and CDR2 is FQNEAQ in the germline V gene (reference sequence). V was trimmed by 7 bases and J by 6 bases, leaving 15 bases between them. The CDR3 spans 13 residues. The DNA of the CDR3 is TGTGCCAGCAACTTTTCAGGGGATGATGGCTACACCTTC. This sequence encodes CASNFSGDDGYTF.

The chain is built from TRBV6-2 or TRBV6-3 and TRBJ2-5, with D perhaps matching TRBD2 (5 bases). CDR3 length: 13 residues. V was shortened by 0 bases and J by 5 bases, with 7 bases between the two germline ends. CDR1 and CDR2 from the germline V gene are MNHEY and SVGEGT. CDR3 loop: CASSYSRGETQYF. The CDR3 coding sequence is TGTGCCAGCAGTTACTCCCGAGGGGAGACCCAGTACTTC.

This clonotype was counted between two and nine times. V usage is TRBV4-2 and J usage is TRBJ2-1; TRBD2 aligns across 9 bases. The CDR3 is 16 residues long. Trimming cost V 1 base and J 5 bases; bases outside gene matches: 6. Per the germline V gene, CDR1 is LGHNA and CDR2 is YNFKEQ. The CDR3 DNA reads TGTGCCAGCAGCCAAGCGGCGGGGGGGGCCAACAATGAGCAGTTCTTC. Its protein is CASSQAAGGANNEQFF.

This clonotype was seen at least ten times. J is TRBJ1-3 and V is TRBV12-3 or TRBV12-4; D is undetermined. V dropped 1 base and J dropped 2 bases, with 9 bases sitting between them. CDR3 size: 15 residues. The CDR3 protein is CASSLGGRTGNTIYF. The CDR3, as DNA: TGTGCCAGCAGTTTAGGCGGAAGGACTGGAAACACCATATATTTT.

This clonotype was observed a handful of times. CDR3 coding DNA: TGTGCCATCAGTCCCGGGGGGGCTGGTAATTCACCCCTCCACTTT. Residues: CAISPGGAGNSPLHF. The rearrangement joins TRBV10-3 to TRBJ1-6, with D possibly TRBD1 on 6 matching bases. Germline V gives CDR1 ENHRY, CDR2 SYGVKD. V was shortened by 5 bases and J by 6 bases, with 14 bases between the two germline ends. The CDR3 runs to 15 residues.

The CDR3 loop reads CAWERGGGNQPQHF. For the CDR3, the DNA is TGTGCCTGGGAGAGGGGTGGGGGCAATCAGCCCCAGCATTTT. The V gene is TRBV30, the J gene TRBJ1-5; tentative D call: TRBD1 (5 bases). CDR1 and CDR2 from the germline V gene are GTSNPN and SVGIG (reference sequence). Deletions cut 5 bases from V and 2 bases from J, with 13 bases between. This CDR3 comprises 14 residues.

The table lists this clonotype with a few counts. V usage is TRBV4-3 and J usage is TRBJ2-7, with 13 bases matching TRBD2. The CDR3 sequence is 18 residues long. V was pared by 2 bases and J by 2 bases, with 9 bases of the junction left unmatched. Per germline, CDR1 LGHNA and CDR2 YSLEER. CDR3 loop: CASSQRPATSGGAYEQYF. The CDR3 DNA is TGCGCCAGCAGCCAAAGACCTGCAACTAGCGGGGGGGCCTACGAGCAGTACTTC.